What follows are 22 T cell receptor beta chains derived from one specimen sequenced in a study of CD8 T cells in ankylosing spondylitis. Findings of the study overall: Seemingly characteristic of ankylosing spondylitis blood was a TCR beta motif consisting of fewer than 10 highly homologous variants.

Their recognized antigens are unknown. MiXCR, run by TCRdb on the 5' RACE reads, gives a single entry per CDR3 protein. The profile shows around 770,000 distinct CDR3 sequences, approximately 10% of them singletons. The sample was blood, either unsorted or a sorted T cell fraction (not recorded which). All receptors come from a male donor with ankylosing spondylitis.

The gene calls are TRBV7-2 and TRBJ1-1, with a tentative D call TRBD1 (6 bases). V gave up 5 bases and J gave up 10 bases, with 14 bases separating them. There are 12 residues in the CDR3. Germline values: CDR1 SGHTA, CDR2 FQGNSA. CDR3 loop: CASSTPQGRAFF. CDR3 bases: TGTGCCAGCAGCACCCCACAGGGTCGAGCTTTCTTT.

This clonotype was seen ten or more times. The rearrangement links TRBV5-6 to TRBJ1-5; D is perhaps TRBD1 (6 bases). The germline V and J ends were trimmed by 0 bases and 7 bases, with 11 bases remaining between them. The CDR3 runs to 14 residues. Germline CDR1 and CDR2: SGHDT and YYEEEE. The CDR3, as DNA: TGTGCCAGCAGCTTGGGACAGGAGGGACAGCCCCAGCATTTT. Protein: CASSLGQEGQPQHF.

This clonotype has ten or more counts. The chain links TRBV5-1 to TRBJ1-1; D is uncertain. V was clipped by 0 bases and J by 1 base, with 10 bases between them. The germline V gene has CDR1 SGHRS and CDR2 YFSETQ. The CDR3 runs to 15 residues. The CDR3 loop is CASSLDGVPNTEAFF. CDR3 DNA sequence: TGCGCCAGCAGCTTGGATGGGGTCCCGAACACTGAAGCTTTCTTT.

CDR3 sequence: CAISGSDRGGLFF. CDR3 sequence (DNA): TGTGCCATCAGTGGGTCGGACAGGGGTGGGCTGTTTTTT. The chain employs TRBV10-3 and TRBJ2-2; 9 bases fit TRBD1. The germline gives CDR1 ENHRY, CDR2 SYGVKD. The ends lost 4 bases at V and 13 bases at J; junction bases unmatched: 7. This CDR3 is built from 13 residues.

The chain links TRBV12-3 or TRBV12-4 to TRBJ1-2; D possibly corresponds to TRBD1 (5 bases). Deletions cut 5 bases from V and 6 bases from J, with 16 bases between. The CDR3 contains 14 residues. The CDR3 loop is CASSPSTVSDGYTF. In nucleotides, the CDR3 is TGTGCCAGCAGTCCGTCGACAGTCTCTGATGGCTACACCTTC.

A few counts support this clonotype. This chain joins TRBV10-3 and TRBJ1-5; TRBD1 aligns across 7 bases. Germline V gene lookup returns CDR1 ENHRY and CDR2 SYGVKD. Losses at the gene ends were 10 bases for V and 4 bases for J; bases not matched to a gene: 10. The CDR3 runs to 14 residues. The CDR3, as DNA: TGTGCCACCCGAGAGGGACAGAGAAATCAGCCCCAGCATTTT. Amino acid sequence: CATREGQRNQPQHF.

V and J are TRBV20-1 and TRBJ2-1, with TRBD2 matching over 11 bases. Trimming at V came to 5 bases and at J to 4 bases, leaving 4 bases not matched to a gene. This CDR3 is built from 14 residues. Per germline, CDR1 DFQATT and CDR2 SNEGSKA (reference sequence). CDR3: CSAVAGGRYNEQFF. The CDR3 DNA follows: TGCAGTGCTGTAGCGGGGGGGCGGTACAATGAGCAGTTCTTC.

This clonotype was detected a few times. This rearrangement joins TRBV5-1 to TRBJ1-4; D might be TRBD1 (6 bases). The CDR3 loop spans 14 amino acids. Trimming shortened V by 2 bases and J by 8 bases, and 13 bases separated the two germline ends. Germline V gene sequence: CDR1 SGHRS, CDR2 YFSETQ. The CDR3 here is CASSFRGIGEKLFF. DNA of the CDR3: TGCGCCAGCAGCTTCAGGGGTATTGGAGAAAAACTGTTTTTT.

The CDR3: CASSQLAGGSSYNEQFF. DNA of the CDR3: TGTGCCAGCAGCCAACTAGCGGGGGGGAGCTCCTACAATGAGCAGTTCTTC. The V and J genes are TRBV4-2 and TRBJ2-1; TRBD2 matches 12 bases. Germline CDR1 reads LGHNA; CDR2 reads YNFKEQ. With 2 bases clipped from V and 0 bases from J, the junction kept 2 bases outside the gene matches. The CDR3 contains 17 residues.

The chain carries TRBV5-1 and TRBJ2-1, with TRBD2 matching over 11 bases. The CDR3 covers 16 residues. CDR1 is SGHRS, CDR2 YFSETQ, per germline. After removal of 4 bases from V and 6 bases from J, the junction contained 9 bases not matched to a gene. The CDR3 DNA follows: TGCGCCAGCAGCCTGGCTAGCGGGGGGTCCGGCAATGAGCAGTTCTTC. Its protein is CASSLASGGSGNEQFF.

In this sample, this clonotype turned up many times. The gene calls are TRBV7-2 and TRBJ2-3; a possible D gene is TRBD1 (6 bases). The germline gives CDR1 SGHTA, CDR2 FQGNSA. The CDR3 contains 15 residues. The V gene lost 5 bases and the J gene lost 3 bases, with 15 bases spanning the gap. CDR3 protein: CASSASGQHTDTQYF. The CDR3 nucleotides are TGTGCCAGCAGCGCAAGTGGACAGCATACAGATACGCAGTATTTT. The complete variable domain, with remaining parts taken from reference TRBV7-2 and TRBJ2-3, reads GAGVSQSPSNKVTEKGKDVELRCDPISGHTALYWYRQSLGQGLEFLIYFQGNSAPDKSGLPSDRFSAERTGGSVSTLTIQRTQQEDSAVYLCASSASGQHTDTQYFGPGTRLTVL.

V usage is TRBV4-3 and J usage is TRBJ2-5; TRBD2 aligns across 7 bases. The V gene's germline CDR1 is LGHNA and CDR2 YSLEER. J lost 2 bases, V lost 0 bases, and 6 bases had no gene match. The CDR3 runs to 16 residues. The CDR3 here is CASSQEPPGGQETQYF. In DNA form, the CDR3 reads TGCGCCAGCAGCCAAGAGCCCCCGGGAGGACAAGAGACCCAGTACTTC.

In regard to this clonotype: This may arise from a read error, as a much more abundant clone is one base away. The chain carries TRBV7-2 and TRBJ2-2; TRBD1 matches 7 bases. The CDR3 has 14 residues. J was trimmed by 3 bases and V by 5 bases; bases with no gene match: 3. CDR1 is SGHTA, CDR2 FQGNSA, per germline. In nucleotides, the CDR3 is TGTGCCAGCAGCGCCAGGGGGTACACCGGGGAGCTGTTTTTT. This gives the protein CASSARGYTGELFF. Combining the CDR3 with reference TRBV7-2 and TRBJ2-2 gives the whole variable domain GAGVSQSPSNKVTEKGKDVELRCDPISGHTALYWYRQSLGQGLEFLIYFQGNSAPDKSGLPSDRFSAERTGGSVSTLTIQRTQQEDSAVYLCASSARGYTGELFFGEGSRLTVL.

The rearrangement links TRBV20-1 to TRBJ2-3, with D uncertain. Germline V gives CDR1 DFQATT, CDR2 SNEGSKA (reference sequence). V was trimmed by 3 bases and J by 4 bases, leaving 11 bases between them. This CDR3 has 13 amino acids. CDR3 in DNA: TGCAGTGCTAGTCCGGCATTTGCAGATACGCAGTATTTT. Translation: CSASPAFADTQYF.

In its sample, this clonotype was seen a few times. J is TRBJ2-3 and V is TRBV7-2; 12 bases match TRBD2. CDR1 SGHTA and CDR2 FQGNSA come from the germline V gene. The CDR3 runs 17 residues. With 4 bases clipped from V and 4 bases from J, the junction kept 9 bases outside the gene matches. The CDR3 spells CASSSRWASGRADTQYF. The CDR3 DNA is TGTGCCAGCAGCTCGAGGTGGGCTAGCGGGAGGGCAGATACGCAGTATTTT.

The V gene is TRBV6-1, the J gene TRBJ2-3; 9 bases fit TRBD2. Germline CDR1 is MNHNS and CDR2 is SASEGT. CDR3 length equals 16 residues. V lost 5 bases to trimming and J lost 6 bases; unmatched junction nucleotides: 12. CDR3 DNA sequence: TGTGCCAGCAGTCCCCGGGGCGGGAGGGCCCCGGATACGCAGTATTTT. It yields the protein CASSPRGGRAPDTQYF.

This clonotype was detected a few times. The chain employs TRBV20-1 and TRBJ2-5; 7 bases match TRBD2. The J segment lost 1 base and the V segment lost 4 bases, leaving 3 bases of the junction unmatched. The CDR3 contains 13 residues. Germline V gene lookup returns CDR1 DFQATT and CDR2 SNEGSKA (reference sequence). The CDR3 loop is CSATRGVQETQYF. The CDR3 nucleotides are TGCAGTGCTACACGGGGGGTCCAAGAGACCCAGTACTTC.

The CDR3 sequence is CASSSGPLSGNTIYF. The CDR3 DNA is TGCGCCAGCAGTTCGGGACCCCTATCTGGAAACACCATATATTTT. V and J are TRBV5-1 and TRBJ1-3; the D gene is possibly TRBD1 (5 bases). The CDR3 is 15 residues long. The germline V gene encodes CDR1 SGHRS and CDR2 YFSETQ. With 5 bases removed from V and 1 base from J, the gap between germline ends came to 13 bases.

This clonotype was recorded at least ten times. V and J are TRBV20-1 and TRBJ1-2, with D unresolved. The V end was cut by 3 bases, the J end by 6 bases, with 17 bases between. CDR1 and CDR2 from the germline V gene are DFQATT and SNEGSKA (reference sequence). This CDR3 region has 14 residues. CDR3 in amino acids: CSASRDGRDDGYTF. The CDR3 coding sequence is TGCAGTGCTAGCCGCGATGGCAGAGATGATGGCTACACCTTC.

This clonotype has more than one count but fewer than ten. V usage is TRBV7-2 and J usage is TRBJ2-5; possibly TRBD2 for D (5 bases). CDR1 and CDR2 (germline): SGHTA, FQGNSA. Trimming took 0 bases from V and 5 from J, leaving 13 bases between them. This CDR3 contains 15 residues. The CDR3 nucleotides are TGTGCCAGCAGCTTAGCAGCTAGCCCTGTGGAGACCCAGTACTTC. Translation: CASSLAASPVETQYF.

CDR3 residues: CASSEGASTDTQYF. CDR3 bases: TGCGCCAGCAGCGAGGGGGCGAGCACAGATACGCAGTATTTT. This sequence joins TRBV5-1 and TRBJ2-3; 7 nucleotides align to TRBD1. With 4 bases clipped from V and 0 bases from J, the junction kept 2 bases outside the gene matches. Germline CDR1 SGHRS, CDR2 YFSETQ. The CDR3 is 14 amino acids.

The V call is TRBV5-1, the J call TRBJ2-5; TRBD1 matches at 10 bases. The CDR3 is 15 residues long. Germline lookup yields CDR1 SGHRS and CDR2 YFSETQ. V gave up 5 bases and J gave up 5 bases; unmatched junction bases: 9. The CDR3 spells CASRQGQGRWETQYF. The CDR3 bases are TGCGCCAGCAGACAGGGACAGGGGCGTTGGGAGACCCAGTACTTC.